These 26 T cell receptor beta chains were sequenced from one sample in a study of beta chain features in type 1 diabetes. TCRB transcripts that were expressed got sequenced, as all of the isolated RNA had been reverse transcribed. Generated by immunoSEQ multiplex PCR, the TCRdb table keeps only in-frame clones and is missing some. The table records some 240,000 clones, about a tenth of them present only once. Specimen: central memory CD4+ T cells from blood. The origin of the receptors is a man aged 18 to 30 in good health.

In its sample, this clone was seen a few times. The chain uses TRBV18 and TRBJ1-4; D unresolved. Germline CDR1 is KGHSH and CDR2 is LQKENI. Trimming took 1 base from V and 7 from J, leaving 10 bases between them. The CDR3 sequence is 14 residues long. The chain's CDR3 is CASSPREEAEKLFF. Written as DNA, the CDR3 is TGTGCCAGCTCACCACGGGAAGAAGCTGAAAAACTGTTTTTT.

In this sample, this clone turned up many times. The gene calls are TRBV7-2 and TRBJ2-1, with TRBD1 matching over 8 bases. V gave up 5 bases and J gave up 1 base; unmatched junction bases: 4. Germline CDR1 SGHTA, CDR2 FQGNSA. CDR3 size: 15 residues. CDR3 residues: CASSVDRGSYNEQFF. The CDR3 region has the DNA TGTGCCAGCAGCGTAGACAGGGGATCCTACAATGAGCAGTTCTTC. Based on the CDR3 plus reference TRBV7-2 and TRBJ2-1, the full variable domain is GAGVSQSPSNKVTEKGKDVELRCDPISGHTALYWYRQSLGQGLEFLIYFQGNSAPDKSGLPSDRFSAERTGGSVSTLTIQRTQQEDSAVYLCASSVDRGSYNEQFFGPGTRLTVL.

This clone was observed a few times. This chain connects TRBV30 to TRBJ1-1; D not certain. The V end was cut by 1 base, the J end by 1 base, with 13 bases between. This CDR3 contains 15 residues. Per germline, CDR1 GTSNPN and CDR2 SVGIG (reference sequence). For the CDR3, the DNA is TGTGCCTGGAGTGACCTGAACCCAACGAACACTGAAGCTTTCTTT. Encoded protein: CAWSDLNPTNTEAFF.

V and J are TRBV7-2 and TRBJ2-5, with TRBD2 matching 8 bases. The germline gives CDR1 SGHTA, CDR2 FQGNSA. The CDR3 is 16 residues long. V was clipped by 2 bases and J by 1 base; unmatched bases: 6. The CDR3 region is CASSLSYAGGQETQYF. The CDR3 region has the DNA TGTGCCAGCAGCTTATCTTACGCGGGAGGCCAAGAGACCCAGTACTTC.

The CDR3 sequence: CASSRDRGYTGELFF. CDR3 in DNA: TGTGCCAGCAGCCGGGACAGGGGGTACACCGGGGAGCTGTTTTTT. The rearrangement joins TRBV7-7 to TRBJ2-2; 11 positions match TRBD1. Germline-derived CDR1 and CDR2 are SSHAT and FNYEAQ (reference sequence). V gave up 5 bases and J gave up 3 bases; unmatched junction bases: 2. The CDR3 has 15 residues.

The V and J genes are TRBV30 and TRBJ2-7; 11 nucleotides align to TRBD2. CDR1 is GTSNPN, CDR2 SVGIG, per germline (reference sequence). V gave up 5 bases and J gave up 6 bases; unmatched junction bases: 6. CDR3 length: 13 amino acids. CDR3 protein: CAWAHGLAGEQYF. CDR3 DNA sequence: TGTGCCTGGGCCCATGGACTAGCGGGCGAGCAGTACTTC.

In its sample, this clone was seen a few times. Different DNA sequences within this sample yield the same CDR3. The chain joins TRBV30 to TRBJ1-3, with 11 bases that match TRBD1. CDR3 length equals 14 residues. Losses at the gene ends were 0 bases for V and 7 bases for J; bases not matched to a gene: 2. Germline lookup yields CDR1 GTSNPN and CDR2 SVGIG (reference sequence). The CDR3 here is CAWSVGTGGNTIYF. Written as DNA, the CDR3 is TGTGCCTGGAGTGTTGGGACAGGGGGGAACACCATATATTTT.

V gene TRBV4-3 combines with J gene TRBJ2-7; TRBD2 agrees at 9 bases. Germline-derived CDR1 and CDR2 are LGHNA and YSLEER. V shed 3 bases and J 2 bases; nucleotides not matched to a gene: 2. The CDR3 totals 14 residues. The CDR3 DNA sequence: TGCGCCAGCAGCCACTTAGCGGGAGCCTACGAGCAGTACTTC. Amino acids: CASSHLAGAYEQYF.

This clone was counted between two and nine times. V gene TRBV29-1 combines with J gene TRBJ1-5; 8 bases align to TRBD1. V lost 6 bases and J lost 7; bases outside the gene matches: 5. Germline loops: CDR1 SQVTM, CDR2 ANQGSEA. CDR3 length equals 12 residues. The CDR3 spells CSVVTGGQPQHF. CDR3 nucleotides: TGCAGCGTAGTCACAGGGGGACAGCCCCAGCATTTT.

This clone was seen only a few times. The chain carries TRBV5-4 and TRBJ2-7; D is perhaps TRBD1 (5 bases). This CDR3 spans 12 amino acids. CDR1 and CDR2 (germline): SGHNT, YYREEE (reference sequence). Trimming stripped 5 bases from V and 5 bases from J, with 11 bases between. The CDR3 region is CASSFTGDEQYF. The CDR3, as DNA: TGTGCCAGCAGTTTCACAGGTGACGAGCAGTACTTC.

This clone was seen many times. The chain links TRBV6-5 to TRBJ1-4; D is unclear. Germline V gives CDR1 MNHEY, CDR2 SVGAGI. V was pared by 2 bases and J by 3 bases, with 7 bases between. This CDR3 region has 14 residues. This chain's CDR3 is CASSYRQANEKLFF. The DNA of the CDR3 is TGTGCCAGCAGTTACCGGCAGGCTAATGAAAAACTGTTTTTT.

With respect to this clone: Mismatch with germline at one junction end may stem from a read error. The chain joins TRBV7-3 to TRBJ1-1; TRBD1 matches at 7 bases. From germline, CDR1 is SGHTA and CDR2 FQGTGA. CDR3 length: 13 residues. The CDR3, as DNA: TGTGCCAGCAGCTTAGGGACAGCCACTAAAGCTTTCTTT. Its protein product is CASSLGTATKAFF.

Note on this clone: This sample includes further DNA sequences coding for the same CDR3. This chain links TRBV29-1 with TRBJ2-3, with D possibly TRBD2 on 5 matching bases. Germline CDR1 and CDR2: SQVTM and ANQGSEA. V shed 3 bases and J shed 1 base, with 8 bases lying between them. The CDR3 length is 13 residues. CDR3: CSVDEGGTDTQYF. CDR3 DNA sequence: TGCAGCGTTGATGAGGGAGGCACAGATACGCAGTATTTT.

This clone has just a few counts. The chain employs TRBV7-6 and TRBJ2-5, with no clear D. Trimming removed 4 bases from V and 5 bases from J, with 5 bases in between. The CDR3 covers 11 residues. Germline V gives CDR1 SGHVS, CDR2 FNYEAQ. CDR3 amino acids: CASSSMETQYF. The CDR3 nucleotides read TGTGCCAGCAGCTCCATGGAGACCCAGTACTTC.

Only a few counts were recorded for this clone. The chain is built from TRBV15 and TRBJ1-1, with 7 bases identical to TRBD1. The CDR3 loop spans 14 amino acids. CDR1 and CDR2 from the germline V gene are LNHNV and YYDKDF (reference sequence). J was trimmed by 4 bases and V by 3 bases; bases with no gene match: 5. The CDR3 here is CATSRRAGGTEAFF. CDR3 DNA sequence: TGTGCCACCAGCAGGAGGGCAGGGGGCACTGAAGCTTTCTTT.

The sample holds a few counts of this clone. The genes are TRBV20-1 and TRBJ2-1; D remains ambiguous. V lost 1 base to trimming and J lost 10 bases, with 8 bases between them. The V gene's germline CDR1 is DFQATT and CDR2 SNEGSKA (reference sequence). The CDR3 has 11 residues. CDR3 coding DNA: TGCAGTGCTAGAGTTTTTCAGGAGCAGTTCTTC. Protein sequence: CSARVFQEQFF.

J is TRBJ2-5 and V is TRBV5-4; TRBD1 matches at 8 bases. CDR3 length: 16 residues. The germline gives CDR1 SGHNT, CDR2 YYREEE (reference sequence). After removal of 3 bases from V and 3 bases from J, the junction contained 10 bases not matched to a gene. The CDR3 loop reads CASSSGATGGEETQYF. As DNA, the CDR3 is TGTGCCAGCAGCTCGGGGGCCACAGGGGGTGAAGAGACCCAGTACTTC.

This clone was counted between two and nine times. The CDR3 DNA follows: TGTGCCTCGGACAGGGGATTTGAAAAACTGTTTTTT. This translates into CASDRGFEKLFF. J is TRBJ1-4 and V is TRBV30; TRBD1 agrees at 9 bases. The CDR3 is 12 residues long. The V segment lost 7 bases and the J segment 7 bases; nucleotides outside the gene matches: 4. Germline CDR1 is GTSNPN and CDR2 is SVGIG (reference sequence).

This clone appeared a few times. The V and J genes are TRBV5-6 and TRBJ2-7; D remains unclear. V shed 2 bases and J shed 0 bases, with 6 bases lying between them. CDR1 SGHDT and CDR2 YYEEEE come from the germline V gene. This CDR3 is built from 13 residues. The CDR3 DNA follows: TGTGCCAGCAGCTTTGACTTCTCCTACGAGCAGTACTTC. Translating it yields CASSFDFSYEQYF.

CDR3 DNA: TGTGCCAGTTTGGACGGAGATACCTACGAGCAGTACTTC. Its protein is CASLDGDTYEQYF. This chain links TRBV19 with TRBJ2-7; D remains unclear. From germline, CDR1 is LNHDA and CDR2 SQIVND (reference sequence). The ends were cut back, 8 bases at V and 2 bases at J, with 13 bases in the middle. The CDR3 runs 13 residues.

The rearrangement joins TRBV25-1 to TRBJ2-2; TRBD1 is a possible D gene (5 bases). Germline lookup yields CDR1 MGHDK and CDR2 SYGVNS. V dropped 7 bases and J dropped 7 bases, with 13 bases sitting between them. CDR3 length: 13 amino acids. The CDR3 DNA reads TGTGCCAGCAAGATAGGACAAGGCGGGGAGCTGTTTTTT. Its protein product is CASKIGQGGELFF.

A word on this clone: A far larger clone is off by one base, so a read error is likely. Within the sample, other DNA sequences also encode this same CDR3. The V and J genes are TRBV29-1 and TRBJ2-1; D not resolved. The CDR3 extends over 11 amino acids. V dropped 3 bases and J dropped 8 bases, with 8 bases sitting between them. In germline, CDR1 is SQVTM, CDR2 ANQGSEA. This CDR3 reads CSVDPSDEQFF. CDR3 sequence (DNA): TGCAGCGTTGATCCATCTGATGAGCAGTTCTTC.

This clone has a count of ten or more. The junction does not match germline at one end; this may be a read error. This rearrangement joins TRBV5-1 to TRBJ2-1; 11 bases match TRBD2. This CDR3 is 13 amino acids long. Looked up from germline, CDR1 is SGHRS and CDR2 is YFSETQ. The CDR3 DNA reads as TGCGCCAGCAGCTTGGGACTAGCGGGGAGGGTGCTCTTC. Amino acid sequence: CASSLGLAGRVLF.

V and J are TRBV5-4 and TRBJ1-1; TRBD1 might be the D (5 bases). Germline loops: CDR1 SGHNT, CDR2 YYREEE (reference sequence). This CDR3 contains 14 residues. The V end lost 4 bases, the J end lost 0 bases, and 10 bases lay between the germline ends. CDR3 residues: CASSDGAVNTEAFF. DNA of the CDR3: TGTGCCAGCAGCGACGGGGCGGTGAACACTGAAGCTTTCTTT.

This clone was seen a few times. The chain is built from TRBV5-4 and TRBJ2-4, with 7 nucleotides matching TRBD1. In germline, CDR1 is SGHNT, CDR2 YYREEE (reference sequence). V lost 4 bases and J lost 0; bases outside the gene matches: 7. The CDR3 runs 16 residues. The CDR3 coding sequence is TGTGCCAGCAGCACGCCGGGACAGAGAGCCAAAAACATTCAGTACTTC. Protein product: CASSTPGQRAKNIQYF.

The table lists this clone with a few counts. The V call is TRBV7-9, the J call TRBJ2-7; D uncertain. Germline loops: CDR1 SEHNR, CDR2 FQNEAQ (reference sequence). V lost 5 bases, J lost 3 bases, and 14 bases lay in between. The CDR3 runs 14 residues. The CDR3 DNA reads as TGTGCCAGCAGCCAGGTTAGTGCCGACTACGAGCAGTACTTC. Protein sequence: CASSQVSADYEQYF.